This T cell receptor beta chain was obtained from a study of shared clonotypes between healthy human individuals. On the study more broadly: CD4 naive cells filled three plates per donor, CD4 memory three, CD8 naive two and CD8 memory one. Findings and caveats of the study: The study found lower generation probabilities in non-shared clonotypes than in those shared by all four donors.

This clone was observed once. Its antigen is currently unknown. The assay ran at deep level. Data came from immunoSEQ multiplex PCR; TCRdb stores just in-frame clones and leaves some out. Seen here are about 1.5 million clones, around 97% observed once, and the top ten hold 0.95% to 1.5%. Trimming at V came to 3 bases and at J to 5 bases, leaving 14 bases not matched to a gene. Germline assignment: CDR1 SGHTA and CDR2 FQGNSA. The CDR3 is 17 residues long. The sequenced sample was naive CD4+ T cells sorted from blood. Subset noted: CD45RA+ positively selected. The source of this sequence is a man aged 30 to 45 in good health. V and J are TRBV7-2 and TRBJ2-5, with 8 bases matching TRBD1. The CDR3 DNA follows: TGTGCCAGCAGCTTTCAACGGACAGGGACATATAGGGAGACCCAGTACTTC. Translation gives CASSFQRTGTYRETQYF.